The 4 T cell receptor beta chains listed next were all sequenced from one sample in a study of blood T cell repertoires in COVID-19. Produced via immunoSEQ multiplex PCR; TCRdb's table is partial and in-frame only. This table holds approximately 210,000 clones, more than 70% found once. Sequences were obtained from PBMCs or T cells enriched from blood (not recorded which). Source of these receptors: a woman under 30 who had recovered from COVID-19.

The V call is TRBV4-2, the J call TRBJ2-1, with 8 bases that match TRBD2. Germline assignment: CDR1 LGHNA and CDR2 YNFKEQ. The CDR3 totals 16 residues. Trimming cost V 2 bases and J 3 bases; bases outside gene matches: 6. The CDR3 nucleotides read TGTGCCAGCAGCCAAACCGGGACTAGTCTCTACAATGAGCAGTTCTTC. Amino acid sequence: CASSQTGTSLYNEQFF.

This clone showed up just once. The V call is TRBV28, the J call TRBJ1-1, with 10 bases matching TRBD1. The CDR3 is 14 amino acids. Germline CDR1 and CDR2: MDHEN and SYDVKM. V shed 5 bases and J 10 bases; nucleotides not matched to a gene: 10. CDR3 region: CASSPPGQGRSAFF. The CDR3 coding sequence is TGTGCCAGCAGTCCACCGGGACAGGGGCGCTCAGCTTTCTTT.

The V and J genes are TRBV3-1 (or the pseudogene TRBV3-2) and TRBJ1-4, with D possibly matching TRBD1 (5 bases). The CDR3 covers 14 residues. Germline V gene lookup returns CDR1 LGHDT and CDR2 YNNKEL (reference sequence). Trimming pared 1 base from V and 3 bases from J, leaving 6 bases between. The CDR3 protein is CASSQGGPNEKLFF. The CDR3 nucleotides read TGTGCCAGCAGCCAAGGGGGCCCTAATGAAAAACTGTTTTTT.

This chain joins TRBV2 and TRBJ1-5, with unresolved D. Germline CDR1 reads SNHLY; CDR2 reads FYNNEI. The CDR3 is made up of 14 amino acids. Trimming took off 2 bases at V and 9 bases at J, with 14 bases between the two ends. The CDR3 protein is CASSEPATGSPQHF. The DNA for the CDR3 is TGTGCCAGCAGTGAACCAGCCACGGGTTCGCCCCAGCATTTT.